Listed here are 26 T cell receptor beta chains from one sample, sequenced in a study of cytomegalovirus exposure and HLA in healthy donors. Primers: 60 Vbeta forward and 13 Jbeta reverse. The method was immunoSEQ multiplex PCR; TCRdb's version includes in-frame clones alone and lacks a portion of them. The sample has 130,000 to 150,000 clones; over 60% are singletons. Sequenced input: PBMCs. These receptors were taken from a man in his forties or fifties in good health and CMV-seropositive.

This clone was picked up a small number of times. One end of the junction varies from germline; a read error may be responsible. The rearrangement joins TRBV2 to TRBJ2-7; D gene unclear. CDR1 and CDR2 from the germline V gene are SNHLY and FYNNEI. The CDR3 spans 14 residues. The CDR3 loop is CASSEVTPAYEQYF. CDR3 nucleotides: TGTGCCAGCAGCGAAGTGACACCAGCCTACGAGCAGTACTTC.

This chain connects TRBV5-4 to TRBJ2-2; no clear D. Germline V CDR1 and CDR2: SGHNT, YYREEE (reference sequence). Deletions cut 4 bases from V and 1 base from J, with 8 bases between. CDR3 length: 14 residues. CDR3 amino acids: CASSRTLNTGELFF. As DNA, the CDR3 is TGTGCCAGCAGCCGCACATTGAACACCGGGGAGCTGTTTTTT.

This clone was seen a single time. The chain is built from TRBV6-6 and TRBJ1-4, with a possible D match to TRBD1 (5 bases). There are 14 residues in the CDR3. Germline lookup yields CDR1 MNHNY and CDR2 SVGAGI (reference sequence). Trimming removed 2 bases at V and 5 bases at J, with 9 bases between. This CDR3 reads CASSYGGGNEKLFF. In DNA, the CDR3 is TGTGCCAGCAGTTACGGTGGGGGGAATGAAAAACTGTTTTTT.

The chain links TRBV9 to TRBJ2-2, with D perhaps TRBD1 (6 bases). Germline V gene data show CDR1 as SGDLS and CDR2 as YYNGEE. The V end lost 5 bases, the J end lost 0 bases, and 11 bases lay between the germline ends. CDR3 size: 15 residues. The CDR3 region is CASRATGSNTGELFF. CDR3 DNA sequence: TGTGCCAGCAGAGCAACAGGGTCGAACACCGGGGAGCTGTTTTTT.

This sequence joins TRBV5-1 and TRBJ2-2; 7 bases agree with TRBD2. V lost 4 bases, J lost 0 bases, and 9 bases stayed unmatched. The germline V gene encodes CDR1 SGHRS and CDR2 YFSETQ. This CDR3 spans 17 amino acids. CDR3 residues: CASSPRLANANTGELFF. The CDR3 coding sequence is TGCGCCAGCAGCCCCAGACTAGCTAACGCGAACACCGGGGAGCTGTTTTTT.

The gene calls are TRBV5-1 and TRBJ1-2; 7 nucleotides match TRBD1. Germline V CDR1 and CDR2: SGHRS, YFSETQ. V trimming: 8 bases; J trimming: 9 bases; junction bases outside the gene matches: 10. The CDR3 has 12 amino acids. The CDR3 region is CASSGTALSYTF. The CDR3, as DNA: TGCGCCAGTTCCGGGACAGCTTTGAGCTACACCTTC. Combining the CDR3 with reference TRBV5-1 and TRBJ1-2 gives the whole variable domain KAGVTQTPRYLIKTRGQQVTLSCSPISGHRSVSWYQQTPGQGLQFLFEYFSETQRNKGNFPGRFSGRQFSNSRSEMNVSTLELGDSALYLCASSGTALSYTFGSGTRLTVV.

This clone was detected only a few times. The rearrangement joins TRBV6-6 to TRBJ2-7; no clear D gene. This CDR3 has 11 residues. The V and J ends lost 3 bases and 6 bases respectively, with 6 bases between them. Germline V gene lookup returns CDR1 MNHNY and CDR2 SVGAGI (reference sequence). The CDR3 region has the DNA TGTGCCAGCAGTTATGACTCCGAGCAGTACTTC. This encodes CASSYDSEQYF.

The chain is built from TRBV15 and TRBJ2-5; D may be TRBD2 (5 bases). V was pared by 2 bases and J by 5 bases, with 12 bases between. Germline V gene lookup returns CDR1 LNHNV and CDR2 YYDKDF (reference sequence). This CDR3 region has 14 residues. The CDR3, as DNA: TGTGCCACCAGCAGAAGACGGGGTTTCGAGACCCAGTACTTC. Protein product: CATSRRRGFETQYF.

The chain carries TRBV7-8 and TRBJ2-7, with D unclear. CDR1 and CDR2 from the germline V gene are SGHVS and FQNEAQ. CDR3 size: 16 residues. The germline V and J ends were trimmed by 5 bases and 9 bases, with 26 bases remaining between them. The CDR3 nucleotides read TGTGCCAGCAGCGTAAGAGGAGAGAAAGGTTTTTCCCGGCAGTACTTC. Its translation: CASSVRGEKGFSRQYF.

As to this clone: Distinct nucleotide sequences in the sample also encode this CDR3. The V gene is TRBV5-1, the J gene TRBJ1-1; no clear D. V dropped 0 bases and J dropped 0 bases, with 6 bases sitting between them. The CDR3 runs to 14 residues. Germline assignment: CDR1 SGHRS and CDR2 YFSETQ. CDR3 region: CASSLGHLNTEAFF. The CDR3 DNA reads TGCGCCAGCAGCTTGGGCCACTTGAACACTGAAGCTTTCTTT.

This clone was found a few times. Additional DNA sequences in this sample encode the identical CDR3. The chain links TRBV7-9 to TRBJ1-1; D is unclear. CDR3 size: 12 residues. Trimming removed 1 base from V and 7 bases from J, with 7 bases in between. Germline loops: CDR1 SEHNR, CDR2 FQNEAQ (reference sequence). The CDR3 nucleotides are TGTGCCAGCAGCTTAGTGGGGAGTGAAGCTTTCTTT. Translation gives CASSLVGSEAFF.

The rearrangement uses TRBV18 and TRBJ1-5; D gene uncertain. The V end was cut by 2 bases, the J end by 2 bases, with 10 bases between. The germline V gene encodes CDR1 KGHSH and CDR2 LQKENI. The CDR3 is made up of 15 amino acids. The CDR3 reads CASSPASVGNQPQHF. CDR3 DNA: TGTGCCAGCTCACCAGCCAGTGTTGGCAATCAGCCCCAGCATTTT. Combining the CDR3 with reference TRBV18 and TRBJ1-5 gives the whole variable domain NAGVMQNPRHLVRRRGQEARLRCSPMKGHSHVYWYRQLPEEGLKFMVYLQKENIIDESGMPKERFSAEFPKEGPSILRIQQVVRGDSAAYFCASSPASVGNQPQHFGDGTRLSIL.

CDR3 nucleotides: TGTGCCACCAGCAGAGAAAACTCGTTACTAGCGGGAGACTACAATGAGCAGTTCTTC. Translating it yields CATSRENSLLAGDYNEQFF. The rearrangement joins TRBV15 to TRBJ2-1; 11 nucleotides align to TRBD2. The J segment lost 3 bases and the V segment lost 0 bases, leaving 10 bases of the junction unmatched. This CDR3 contains 19 residues. Germline CDR1 is LNHNV and CDR2 is YYDKDF (reference sequence).

Points on this clone: Compared with germline, one end of the junction differs, possibly owing to a read error. The chain combines TRBV7-9 with TRBJ1-1, with unresolved D. This CDR3 spans 14 amino acids. CDR1 and CDR2 from the germline V gene are SEHNR and FQNEAQ (reference sequence). CDR3 residues: CSSSLVSGNTEAFF. The CDR3 DNA reads as TGTTCCAGCAGCTTAGTAAGCGGGAACACTGAAGCTTTCTTT.

The chain is built from TRBV27 and TRBJ2-7; D is possibly TRBD2 (5 bases). The CDR3 is made up of 13 amino acids. CDR1 is MNHEY and CDR2 is SMNVEV in the germline V gene (reference sequence). Trimming shortened V by 3 bases and J by 7 bases, and 13 bases separated the two germline ends. CDR3 in DNA: TGTGCCAGCAGTTTCCCTGCCCCGGGGGAGCAGTACTTC. As protein: CASSFPAPGEQYF.

Relative to its sample, this clone is medium-sized. The rearrangement uses TRBV25-1 and TRBJ2-2; 10 bases agree with TRBD1. V was pared by 4 bases and J by 3 bases, with 5 bases of the junction left unmatched. CDR1 and CDR2 (germline): MGHDK, SYGVNS. This CDR3 has 16 residues. The CDR3 protein is CASSGAGQGYTGELFF. CDR3 DNA: TGTGCCAGCAGTGGGGCGGGACAGGGGTACACCGGGGAGCTGTTTTTT.

This chain connects TRBV18 to TRBJ2-3, with D unresolved. V was trimmed by 4 bases and J by 0 bases, leaving 20 bases between them. The CDR3 is made up of 18 amino acids. Germline lookup yields CDR1 KGHSH and CDR2 LQKENI. The CDR3 region is CASSRITRISSSTDTQYF. CDR3 DNA sequence: TGTGCCAGCTCACGAATCACGCGGATTTCCTCTAGCACAGATACGCAGTATTTT.

The CDR3 nucleotides are TGTGCCAGCCACCCAGACTCGTACAATGAGCAGTTCTTC. Amino acid sequence: CASHPDSYNEQFF. V and J are TRBV2 and TRBJ2-1; D unclear. Germline V CDR1 and CDR2: SNHLY, FYNNEI. Between the trimmed V and J ends, which lost 8 bases and 4 bases, there was a span of 12 bases. The CDR3 is 13 amino acids.

The chain uses TRBV5-1 and TRBJ2-1, with 12 bases aligning to TRBD2. Germline CDR1 is SGHRS and CDR2 is YFSETQ. V was clipped by 4 bases and J by 6 bases; unmatched bases: 5. This CDR3 region has 15 residues. The CDR3 loop reads CASSPGLAGTNEQFF. The CDR3 nucleotides read TGCGCCAGCAGCCCGGGACTAGCGGGCACCAATGAGCAGTTCTTC.

This clone came up a few times. The V and J genes are TRBV5-6 and TRBJ2-1; 9 bases line up with TRBD2. The CDR3 contains 14 residues. V was clipped by 4 bases and J by 7 bases; unmatched bases: 6. Germline loops: CDR1 SGHDT, CDR2 YYEEEE. The CDR3 reads CASSIRGLANEQFF. CDR3 nucleotides: TGTGCCAGCAGCATTCGGGGACTAGCTAATGAGCAGTTCTTC.

Points on this clone: The sample holds other DNA sequences that translate to the same CDR3. V gene TRBV6-4 combines with J gene TRBJ2-3, with 12 nucleotides matching TRBD2. This CDR3 is built from 15 residues. Germline CDR1 and CDR2: MRHNA and SNTAGT. V lost 6 bases, J lost 3 bases, and 4 bases stayed unmatched. The CDR3 loop reads CASSDGTSGTDTQYF. The CDR3 nucleotides read TGTGCCAGCAGCGACGGGACTAGCGGGACAGATACGCAGTATTTT.

A single count supports this clone. The chain employs TRBV6-5 and TRBJ2-7; the D is unclear. CDR1 MNHEY and CDR2 SVGAGI come from the germline V gene. The CDR3 contains 13 residues. The germline V and J ends were trimmed by 2 bases and 6 bases, with 11 bases remaining between them. DNA for the CDR3: TGTGCCAGCAGTTACGCACTTAATCGCGAGCAGTACTTC. Its translation: CASSYALNREQYF.

V gene TRBV7-8 combines with J gene TRBJ1-5; 8 bases are shared with TRBD1. This CDR3 spans 15 amino acids. The junction had 6 bases not matched to a gene; V was cut back by 4 bases and J by 4 bases. CDR1 and CDR2 from the germline V gene are SGHVS and FQNEAQ. The CDR3 sequence is CASSSGQGRNQPQHF. CDR3 nucleotide sequence: TGTGCCAGCAGCTCCGGACAGGGCCGTAATCAGCCCCAGCATTTT.

The J gene is TRBJ2-1, the V gene TRBV30, with unresolved D. Germline loops: CDR1 GTSNPN, CDR2 SVGIG (reference sequence). V lost 3 bases and J lost 5, with 14 bases in between. The CDR3 is made up of 14 amino acids. In DNA, the CDR3 is TGTGCCTGGAGGAACCCTAGTAGCCACAATGAGCAGTTCTTC. Amino acid sequence: CAWRNPSSHNEQFF.

This chain joins TRBV28 and TRBJ2-7; 8 bases align to TRBD1. With V trimmed by 2 bases and J by 4 bases, 4 bases remained unmatched. Germline V gene lookup returns CDR1 MDHEN and CDR2 SYDVKM. This CDR3 spans 14 amino acids. The CDR3 here is CASSLDGQGYEQYF. The CDR3 region has the DNA TGTGCCAGCAGTTTAGACGGACAGGGTTACGAGCAGTACTTC.

This chain uses TRBV11-2 with TRBJ2-7; the match to TRBD2 covers 8 bases. Per the germline V gene, CDR1 is SGHAT and CDR2 is FQNNGV. The junction had 13 bases not matched to a gene; V was cut back by 2 bases and J by 7 bases. The CDR3 totals 16 residues. The CDR3 region is CASSLQSSGLVREQYF. CDR3 nucleotides: TGTGCCAGCAGCTTACAATCCTCGGGACTAGTGAGGGAGCAGTACTTC.